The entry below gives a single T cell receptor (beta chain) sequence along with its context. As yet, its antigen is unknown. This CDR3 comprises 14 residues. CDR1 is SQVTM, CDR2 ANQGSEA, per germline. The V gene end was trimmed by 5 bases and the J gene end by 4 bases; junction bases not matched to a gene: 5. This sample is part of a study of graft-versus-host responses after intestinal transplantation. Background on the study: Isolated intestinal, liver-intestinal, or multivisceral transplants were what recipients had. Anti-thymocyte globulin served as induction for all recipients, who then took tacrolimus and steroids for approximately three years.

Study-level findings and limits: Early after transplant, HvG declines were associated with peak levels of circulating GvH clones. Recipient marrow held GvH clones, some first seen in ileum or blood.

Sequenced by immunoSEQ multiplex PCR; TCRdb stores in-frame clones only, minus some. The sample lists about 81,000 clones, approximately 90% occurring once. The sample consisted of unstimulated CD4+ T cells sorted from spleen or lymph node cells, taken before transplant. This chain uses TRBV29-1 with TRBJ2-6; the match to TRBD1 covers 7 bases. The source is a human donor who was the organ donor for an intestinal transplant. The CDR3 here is CSVKGARGANVLTF. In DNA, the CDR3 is TGCAGCGTTAAGGGGGCGAGGGGGGCCAACGTCCTGACTTTC.